This T cell receptor beta chain was sequenced during a study of cytomegalovirus exposure and HLA in healthy donors. Study-level information: Genotyping of hundreds of donors showed that around 86% belonged to the Caucasian-associated ancestry cluster.

PCR was performed using 60 Vbeta and 13 Jbeta primers. Repertoires were generated with immunoSEQ multiplex PCR, while TCRdb's copy carries only in-frame clones and drops some. The table has about 61,000 clones, approximately 88% seen once. CDR3 size: 18 residues. Germline V gene lookup returns CDR1 SGHRS and CDR2 YFSETQ. V was clipped by 0 bases and J by 3 bases; unmatched bases: 12. The sample consisted of PBMCs. The TCR was taken from a man aged 25 to 40 in good health and CMV-seropositive. V usage is TRBV5-1 and J usage is TRBJ2-3; 8 positions agree with TRBD2. The CDR3 loop is CASSLVSSVAGKTDTQYF. CDR3 DNA sequence: TGCGCCAGCAGCTTGGTCAGTTCAGTAGCGGGAAAGACAGATACGCAGTATTTT.